A single sample is the source of the 30 T cell receptor beta chains below, sequenced in a study of blood T cell repertoires in COVID-19. Assay used: immunoSEQ multiplex PCR; TCRdb lists only in-frame clones, some missing. Of about 73,000 clones listed, 82% are singletons. Sequencing was performed on peripheral blood. The origin of the receptors is a woman aged 55-69 years with acute or convalescent COVID-19.

V gene TRBV27 combines with J gene TRBJ1-2; D uncertain. Germline loops: CDR1 MNHEY, CDR2 SMNVEV (reference sequence). CDR3 length equals 14 residues. With 4 bases removed from V and 8 bases from J, the gap between germline ends came to 17 bases. The CDR3 DNA sequence: TGTGCCAGCAGTTCGTGGGGAGCCTCCCCGGGCTACACCTTC. Its protein is CASSSWGASPGYTF.

This clone was detected a few times. The genes are TRBV3-1 (or the pseudogene TRBV3-2) and TRBJ1-6, with 8 nucleotides matching TRBD1. Per germline, CDR1 LGHDT and CDR2 YNNKEL (reference sequence). The CDR3 is made up of 14 amino acids. J lost 7 bases, V lost 5 bases, and 4 bases had no gene match. CDR3 nucleotides: TGTGCCAGCAGCACAGGGGGGGGCAATTCACCCCTCCACTTT. Amino acid sequence: CASSTGGGNSPLHF.

The rearrangement uses TRBV4-1 and TRBJ1-1; D might be TRBD1 (5 bases). The V gene's germline CDR1 is MGHRA and CDR2 YSYEKL. The CDR3 is 16 amino acids. With 3 bases removed from V and 5 bases from J, the gap between germline ends came to 19 bases. The CDR3 DNA is TGCGCCAGCAGCCAGGACCCAACTATGGGGCGTACTGAAGCTTTCTTT. It codes for CASSQDPTMGRTEAFF.

The chain employs TRBV10-3 and TRBJ1-2, with 10 bases that match TRBD1. The germline CDR1 and CDR2 sequences are ENHRY and SYGVKD. Germline trimming cut 0 bases from V and 6 bases from J; bases unmatched to any gene: 7. The CDR3 loop spans 16 amino acids. CDR3 in amino acids: CAISESGTGEIHGYTF. As DNA, the CDR3 is TGTGCCATCAGTGAGTCCGGGACAGGGGAGATACATGGCTACACCTTC.

This clone was found a few times. V usage is TRBV27 and J usage is TRBJ2-7, with D possibly matching TRBD2 (6 bases). V lost 5 bases and J 2 bases, leaving 13 bases between the germline ends. Germline values: CDR1 MNHEY, CDR2 SMNVEV (reference sequence). This CDR3 comprises 14 residues. The CDR3 DNA follows: TGTGCCAGCAGTCCCGCCGCGGGGACCTACGAGCAGTACTTC. It encodes CASSPAAGTYEQYF.

V is TRBV7-8 and J is TRBJ1-2; possible D gene TRBD1, 5 bases. The CDR3 totals 15 residues. The V end lost 3 bases, the J end lost 8 bases, and 19 bases lay between the germline ends. The germline CDR1 and CDR2 sequences are SGHVS and FQNEAQ. This CDR3 reads CASSLAAQAALGYTF. As DNA, the CDR3 is TGTGCCAGCAGCTTGGCGGCACAGGCGGCGTTAGGCTACACCTTC.

Comment on this clone: The junction departs from the called germline gene at one end, perhaps through a read error. The chain recombines TRBV7-7 with TRBJ2-3, with 8 positions matching TRBD1. CDR1 SSHAT and CDR2 FNYEAQ come from the germline V gene (reference sequence). This CDR3 spans 14 amino acids. The CDR3 sequence is CASSKTGVTDTQYF. The CDR3 DNA sequence: TGTGCTAGCAGCAAGACAGGGGTTACAGATACGCAGTATTTT. Complete variable domain (other parts from reference TRBV7-7 and TRBJ2-3): GAGVSQSPRYKVTKRGQDVTLRCDPISSHATLYWYQQALGQGPEFLTYFNYEAQPDKSGLPSDRFSAERPEGSISTLTIQRTEQRDSAMYRCASSKTGVTDTQYFGPGTRLTVL.

Written as DNA, the CDR3 is TGTGCCAGCAGCTTTTTAAATCCCGGGAGAGGGGATTACGAGCAGTACTTC. This encodes CASSFLNPGRGDYEQYF. The chain uses TRBV5-6 and TRBJ2-7; perhaps TRBD2 as D (6 bases). This CDR3 contains 17 residues. Germline V CDR1 and CDR2: SGHDT, YYEEEE. Trimming stripped 2 bases from V and 4 bases from J, with 22 bases between.

This clone turned up a few times. The CDR3 region has the DNA TGTGCCAGCAGTCGGGGGGGCGCATCTGGAAACACCATATATTTT. This sequence encodes CASSRGGASGNTIYF. The V and J genes are TRBV27 and TRBJ1-3, with D maybe TRBD1 (6 bases). This CDR3 spans 15 amino acids. Germline loops: CDR1 MNHEY, CDR2 SMNVEV (reference sequence). V was clipped by 5 bases and J by 1 base, with 12 bases between them.

J is TRBJ1-5 and V is TRBV19, with D possibly TRBD1 on 6 matching bases. The CDR3 extends over 16 amino acids. With 9 bases removed from V and 3 bases from J, the gap between germline ends came to 21 bases. In germline, CDR1 is LNHDA, CDR2 SQIVND (reference sequence). The CDR3 DNA sequence: TGTGCCAGATCAACAGGGCGACACCTTTTCAATCAGCCCCAGCATTTT. Protein sequence: CARSTGRHLFNQPQHF.

The rearrangement links TRBV28 to TRBJ2-7, with 9 bases that match TRBD2. The CDR3 runs to 14 residues. V lost 7 bases to trimming and J lost 6 bases; unmatched junction nucleotides: 10. Germline CDR1 and CDR2: MDHEN and SYDVKM. The CDR3 DNA follows: TGTGCCAGCATCTCCACCCTAGCGGGAAGCGAGCAGTACTTC. Residues: CASISTLAGSEQYF.

A few counts support this clone. The chain carries TRBV21-1 and TRBJ1-3. TRBV21-1 is classified as a pseudogene. This CDR3 region has 16 residues. The CDR3: CASSLRPRRSGNTIYF. CDR3 bases: TGTGCCAGCAGCTTACGACCGCGGAGGTCTGGAAACACCATATATTTT.

The V call is TRBV18, the J call TRBJ2-7, with 9 bases that match TRBD1. The length of the CDR3 is 15 residues. Germline V gene sequence: CDR1 KGHSH, CDR2 LQKENI. J lost 0 bases, V lost 4 bases, and 4 bases had no gene match. CDR3 residues: CASSLGTGPSYEQYF. Written as DNA, the CDR3 is TGTGCCAGCTCACTAGGGACAGGGCCCTCCTACGAGCAGTACTTC.

V usage is TRBV7-6 and J usage is TRBJ1-3, with TRBD1 matching 7 bases. Germline trimming cut 6 bases from V and 1 base from J; bases unmatched to any gene: 6. CDR1 SGHVS and CDR2 FNYEAQ come from the germline V gene. This CDR3 region has 15 residues. This chain's CDR3 is CASSPNRGSGNTIYF. CDR3 sequence (DNA): TGTGCCAGCAGTCCTAACAGGGGATCTGGAAACACCATATATTTT. The whole variable domain, remainder taken from reference TRBV7-6 and TRBJ1-3, is GAGVSQSPRYKVTKRGQDVALRCDPISGHVSLYWYRQALGQGPEFLTYFNYEAQQDKSGLPNDRFSAERPEGSISTLTIQRTEQRDSAMYRCASSPNRGSGNTIYFGEGSWLTVV.

The V gene is TRBV2, the J gene TRBJ1-2, with a possible D match to TRBD1 (6 bases). Trimming stripped 5 bases from V and 4 bases from J, with 11 bases between. The CDR3 consists of 13 residues. CDR1 and CDR2 (germline): SNHLY, FYNNEI. CDR3: CASSLQGSYGYTF. The DNA of the CDR3 is TGTGCCAGCAGTCTACAGGGTAGCTATGGCTACACCTTC.

The V call is TRBV2, the J call TRBJ1-1, with D hard to call. V dropped 7 bases and J dropped 1 base, with 16 bases sitting between them. The CDR3 is 15 amino acids. Germline CDR1 is SNHLY and CDR2 is FYNNEI. CDR3 nucleotide sequence: TGTGCCAGCACCGGACTGTCGATGAAGAACACTGAAGCTTTCTTT. Its protein is CASTGLSMKNTEAFF.

This clone has just a few counts. The chain is built from TRBV19 and TRBJ1-5; D is perhaps TRBD1 (5 bases). There are 16 residues in the CDR3. Deletions cut 2 bases from V and 6 bases from J, with 17 bases between. Per the germline V gene, CDR1 is LNHDA and CDR2 is SQIVND (reference sequence). As DNA, the CDR3 is TGTGCCAGTAGTATAAGGGGCCAGGGAAGGGGTCAGCCCCAGCATTTT. Amino acids: CASSIRGQGRGQPQHF. The complete variable domain, with remaining parts taken from reference TRBV19 and TRBJ1-5, reads DGGITQSPKYLFRKEGQNVTLSCEQNLNHDAMYWYRQDPGQGLRLIYYSQIVNDFQKGDIAEGYSVSREKKESFPLTVTSAQKNPTAFYLCASSIRGQGRGQPQHFGDGTRLSIL.

This clone was detected a few times. V is TRBV3-1 (or the pseudogene TRBV3-2) and J is TRBJ2-7, with no clear D. CDR3 length equals 13 residues. V was shortened by 1 base and J by 3 bases, with 7 bases between the two germline ends. CDR1 and CDR2 from the germline V gene are LGHDT and YNNKEL (reference sequence). The CDR3 nucleotides read TGTGCCAGCAGCCAAGCTCGAGGCTACGAGCAGTACTTC. This translates into CASSQARGYEQYF.

This rearrangement joins TRBV10-3 to TRBJ1-1; 7 bases align to TRBD1. V gave up 5 bases and J gave up 7 bases; unmatched junction bases: 4. From germline, CDR1 is ENHRY and CDR2 SYGVKD. There are 12 residues in the CDR3. The CDR3 protein is CAISPGTVEAFF. DNA for the CDR3: TGTGCCATCAGTCCCGGGACAGTTGAAGCTTTCTTT.

V is TRBV24-1 and J is TRBJ2-7; 8 positions match TRBD1. Germline V gene lookup returns CDR1 KGHDR and CDR2 SFDVKD. J lost 0 bases, V lost 4 bases, and 4 bases had no gene match. This CDR3 has 15 amino acids. The chain's CDR3 is CATSEAGTGSYEQYF. The CDR3 DNA sequence: TGTGCCACCAGTGAGGCCGGGACAGGCTCCTACGAGCAGTACTTC.

V gene TRBV28 combines with J gene TRBJ1-4, with 7 bases that match TRBD1. J lost 5 bases, V lost 7 bases, and 16 bases had no gene match. The CDR3 runs to 17 residues. The germline V gene encodes CDR1 MDHEN and CDR2 SYDVKM. The CDR3 protein is CASISGTANVKNEKLFF. CDR3 bases: TGTGCCAGCATCTCCGGGACAGCTAATGTAAAAAATGAAAAACTGTTTTTT.

In its sample, this clone was seen once. Other DNA variants within this sample encode the same CDR3. The V gene is TRBV18, the J gene TRBJ1-3; D might be TRBD1 (5 bases). CDR1 KGHSH and CDR2 LQKENI come from the germline V gene. The ends were cut back, 3 bases at V and 7 bases at J, with 13 bases in the middle. The CDR3 totals 14 residues. The CDR3 DNA reads as TGTGCCAGCTCACCCGGAACAGGTGGGAACACCATATATTTT. It yields the protein CASSPGTGGNTIYF. Variable domain in full (rest from reference TRBV18 and TRBJ1-3): NAGVMQNPRHLVRRRGQEARLRCSPMKGHSHVYWYRQLPEEGLKFMVYLQKENIIDESGMPKERFSAEFPKEGPSILRIQQVVRGDSAAYFCASSPGTGGNTIYFGEGSWLTVV.

V and J are TRBV5-6 and TRBJ2-7; 7 nucleotides line up with TRBD2. Germline values: CDR1 SGHDT, CDR2 YYEEEE. The CDR3 sequence is 14 residues long. Losses at the gene ends were 4 bases for V and 2 bases for J; bases not matched to a gene: 6. Here the CDR3 reads CASSKRDGTYEQYF. Written as DNA, the CDR3 is TGTGCCAGCAGCAAGCGGGACGGTACCTACGAGCAGTACTTC.

This chain uses TRBV7-8 with TRBJ2-5, with D possibly matching TRBD2 (6 bases). The CDR3 runs 15 residues. V was cut by 1 base and J by 2 bases, with 11 bases left in between. CDR1 SGHVS and CDR2 FQNEAQ come from the germline V gene. CDR3 DNA: TGTGCCAGCAGCTTAGTAGCGGTGCGGCAAGAGACCCAGTACTTC. Translating it yields CASSLVAVRQETQYF.

This chain links TRBV10-3 with TRBJ1-2, with D hard to call. CDR1 is ENHRY and CDR2 is SYGVKD in the germline V gene. The length of the CDR3 is 13 residues. With 0 bases removed from V and 6 bases from J, the gap between germline ends came to 8 bases. The CDR3 sequence is CAISESGVDGYTF. The CDR3 DNA sequence: TGTGCCATCAGTGAGTCGGGCGTTGATGGCTACACCTTC.

The rearrangement uses TRBV10-3 and TRBJ2-1, with 10 bases lining up with TRBD1. CDR3 length: 17 amino acids. The J segment lost 5 bases and the V segment lost 2 bases, leaving 9 bases of the junction unmatched. The germline V gene has CDR1 ENHRY and CDR2 SYGVKD. The CDR3 DNA sequence: TGTGCCATCAGTGAGCCGGGGAGGACAGGGGGGAACAATGAGCAGTTCTTC. This codes for CAISEPGRTGGNNEQFF.

As DNA, the CDR3 is TGTGCCAGCAGCGGACAGGGTTCGTTCACGCCCCAGCATTTT. The encoded protein is CASSGQGSFTPQHF. The chain recombines TRBV2 with TRBJ1-5; the match to TRBD1 covers 8 bases. Per the germline V gene, CDR1 is SNHLY and CDR2 is FYNNEI. J gave up 9 bases and V 6 bases, and 10 bases lay outside the gene matches. The CDR3 is 14 residues long.

This clone has a handful of counts. The chain is built from TRBV11-2 and TRBJ2-7, with TRBD2 identical over 10 bases. With V trimmed by 1 base and J by 3 bases, 9 bases remained unmatched. Germline values: CDR1 SGHAT, CDR2 FQNNGV. The CDR3 consists of 17 residues. CDR3 DNA sequence: TGTGCCAGCAGCTTAGTGATATCCGGGACTAGCGACTACGAGCAGTACTTC. Translating gives CASSLVISGTSDYEQYF.

V and J are TRBV11-2 and TRBJ1-1, with TRBD1 as a possible D gene (5 bases). V was trimmed by 1 base and J by 2 bases, leaving 14 bases between them. Germline V gene sequence: CDR1 SGHAT, CDR2 FQNNGV. There are 16 residues in the CDR3. The CDR3 region has the DNA TGTGCCAGCAGCTTAGTCGGCGGGACCTTTAACACTGAAGCTTTCTTT. Its translation: CASSLVGGTFNTEAFF.

The rearrangement joins TRBV10-3 to TRBJ2-3, with D tentatively TRBD2 (6 bases). The CDR3 has 14 residues. V dropped 6 bases and J dropped 2 bases, with 12 bases sitting between them. Germline V CDR1 and CDR2: ENHRY, SYGVKD. CDR3 DNA sequence: TGTGCCATCAGGGACCGGGGGACCACAGATACGCAGTATTTT. This sequence encodes CAIRDRGTTDTQYF.